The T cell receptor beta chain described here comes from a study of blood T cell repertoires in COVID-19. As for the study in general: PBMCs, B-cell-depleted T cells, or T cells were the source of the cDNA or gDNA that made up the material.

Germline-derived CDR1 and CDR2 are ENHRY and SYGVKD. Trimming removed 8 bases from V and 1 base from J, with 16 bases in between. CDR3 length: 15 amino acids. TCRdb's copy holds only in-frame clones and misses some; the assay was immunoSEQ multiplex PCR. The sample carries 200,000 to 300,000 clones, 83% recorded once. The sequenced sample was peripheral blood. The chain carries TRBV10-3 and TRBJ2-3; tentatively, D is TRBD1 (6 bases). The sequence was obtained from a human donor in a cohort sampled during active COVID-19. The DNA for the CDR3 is TGTGCCATCTCAAGGGGGAACTGGGGCACAGATACGCAGTATTTT. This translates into CAISRGNWGTDTQYF.